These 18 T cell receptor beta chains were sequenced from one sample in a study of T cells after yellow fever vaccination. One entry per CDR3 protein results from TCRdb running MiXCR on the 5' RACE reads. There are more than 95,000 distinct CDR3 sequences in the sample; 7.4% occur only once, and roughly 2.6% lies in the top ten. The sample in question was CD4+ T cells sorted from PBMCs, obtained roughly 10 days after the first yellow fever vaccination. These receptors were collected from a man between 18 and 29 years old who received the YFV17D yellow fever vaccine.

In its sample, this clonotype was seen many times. CDR3 loop: CASSPIGRIQETQYF. The DNA for the CDR3 is TGCGCCAGCAGCCCCATCGGCCGGATACAAGAGACCCAGTACTTC. The chain carries TRBV4-1 and TRBJ2-5; D remains unclear. The CDR3 has 15 amino acids. CDR1 MGHRA and CDR2 YSYEKL come from the germline V gene. V dropped 4 bases and J dropped 2 bases, with 14 bases sitting between them.

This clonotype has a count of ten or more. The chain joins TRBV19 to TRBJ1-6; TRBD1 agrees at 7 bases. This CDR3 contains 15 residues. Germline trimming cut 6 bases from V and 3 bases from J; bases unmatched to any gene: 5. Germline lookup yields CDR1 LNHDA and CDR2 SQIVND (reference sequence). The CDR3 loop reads CASSIQGHYNSPLHF. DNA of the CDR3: TGTGCCAGTAGCATACAGGGGCACTATAATTCACCCCTCCACTTT. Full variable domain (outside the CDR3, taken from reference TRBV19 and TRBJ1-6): DGGITQSPKYLFRKEGQNVTLSCEQNLNHDAMYWYRQDPGQGLRLIYYSQIVNDFQKGDIAEGYSVSREKKESFPLTVTSAQKNPTAFYLCASSIQGHYNSPLHFGNGTRLTVT.

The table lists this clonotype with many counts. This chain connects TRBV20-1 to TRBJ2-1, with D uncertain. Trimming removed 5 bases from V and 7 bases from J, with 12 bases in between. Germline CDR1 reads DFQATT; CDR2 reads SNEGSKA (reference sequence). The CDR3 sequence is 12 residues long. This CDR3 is CSAGRTGNEQFF. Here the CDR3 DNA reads TGCAGTGCTGGTAGAACTGGGAATGAGCAGTTCTTC.

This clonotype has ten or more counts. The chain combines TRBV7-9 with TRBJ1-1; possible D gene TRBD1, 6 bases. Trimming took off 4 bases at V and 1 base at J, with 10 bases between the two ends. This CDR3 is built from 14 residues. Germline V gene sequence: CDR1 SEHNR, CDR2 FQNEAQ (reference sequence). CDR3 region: CASSSEQGNTEAFF. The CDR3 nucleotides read TGTGCCAGCAGCTCCGAACAGGGGAACACTGAAGCTTTCTTT.

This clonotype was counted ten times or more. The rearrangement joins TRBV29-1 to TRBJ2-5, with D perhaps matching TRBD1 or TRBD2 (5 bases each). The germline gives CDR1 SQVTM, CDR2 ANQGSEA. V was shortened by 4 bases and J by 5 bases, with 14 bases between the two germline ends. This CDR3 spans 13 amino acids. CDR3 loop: CSVASRGGETQYF. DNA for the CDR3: TGCAGCGTTGCGAGCCGGGGCGGGGAGACCCAGTACTTC.

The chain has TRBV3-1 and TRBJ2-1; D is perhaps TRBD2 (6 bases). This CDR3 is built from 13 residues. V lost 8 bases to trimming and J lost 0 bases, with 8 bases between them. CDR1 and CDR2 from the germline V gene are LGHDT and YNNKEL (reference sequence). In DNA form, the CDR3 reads TGTGCCAGCGGGCGGGGCTCCTACAATGAGCAGTTCTTC. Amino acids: CASGRGSYNEQFF.

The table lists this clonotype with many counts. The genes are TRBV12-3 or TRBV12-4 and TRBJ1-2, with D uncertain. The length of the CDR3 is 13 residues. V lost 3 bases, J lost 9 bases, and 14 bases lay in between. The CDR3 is CASSLYLGFSYTF. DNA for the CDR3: TGTGCCAGCAGTTTGTACCTTGGGTTCAGCTACACCTTC.

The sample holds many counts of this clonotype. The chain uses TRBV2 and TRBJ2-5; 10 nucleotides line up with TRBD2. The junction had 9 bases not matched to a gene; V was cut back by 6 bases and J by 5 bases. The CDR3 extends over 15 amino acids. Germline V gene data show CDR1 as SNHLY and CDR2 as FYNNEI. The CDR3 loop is CASRAGGRGGETQYF. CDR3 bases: TGTGCCAGCAGAGCGGGGGGGCGTGGAGGGGAGACCCAGTACTTC.

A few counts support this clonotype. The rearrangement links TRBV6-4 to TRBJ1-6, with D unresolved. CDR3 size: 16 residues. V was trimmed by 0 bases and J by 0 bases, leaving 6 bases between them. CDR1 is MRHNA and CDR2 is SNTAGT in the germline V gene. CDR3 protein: CASSDSVSSYNSPLHF. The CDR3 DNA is TGTGCCAGCAGTGACTCAGTCAGCTCCTATAATTCACCCCTCCACTTT.

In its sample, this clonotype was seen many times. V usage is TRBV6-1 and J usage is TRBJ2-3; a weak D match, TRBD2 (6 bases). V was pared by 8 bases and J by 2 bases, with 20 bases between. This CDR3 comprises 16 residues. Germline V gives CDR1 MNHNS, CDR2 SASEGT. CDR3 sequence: CASGPRGLEPTDTQYF. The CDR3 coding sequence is TGTGCCAGCGGACCGCGGGGCTTAGAGCCCACAGATACGCAGTATTTT.

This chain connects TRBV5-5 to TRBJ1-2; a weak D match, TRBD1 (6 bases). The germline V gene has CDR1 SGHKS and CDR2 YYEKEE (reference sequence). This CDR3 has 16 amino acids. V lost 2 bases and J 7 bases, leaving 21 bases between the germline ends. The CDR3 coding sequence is TGTGCCAGCAGCTTCCAACAGGGACGGGACGGACGTGGCTACACCTTC. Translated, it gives CASSFQQGRDGRGYTF.

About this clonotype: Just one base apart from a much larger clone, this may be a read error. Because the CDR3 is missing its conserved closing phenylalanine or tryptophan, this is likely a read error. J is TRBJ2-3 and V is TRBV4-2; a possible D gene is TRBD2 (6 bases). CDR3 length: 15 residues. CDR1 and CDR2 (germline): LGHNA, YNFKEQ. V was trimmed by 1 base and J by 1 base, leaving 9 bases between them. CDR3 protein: CASSQGGDRTDTQYL. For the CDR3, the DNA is TGTGCCAGCAGCCAAGGCGGGGATCGCACAGATACGCAGTATTTA.

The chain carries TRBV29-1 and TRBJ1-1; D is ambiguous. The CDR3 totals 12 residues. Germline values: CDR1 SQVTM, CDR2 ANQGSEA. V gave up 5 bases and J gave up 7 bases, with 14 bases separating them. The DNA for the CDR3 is TGCAGCGTTTCCCCCAAAAGCAGTGAAGCTTTCTTT. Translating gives CSVSPKSSEAFF.

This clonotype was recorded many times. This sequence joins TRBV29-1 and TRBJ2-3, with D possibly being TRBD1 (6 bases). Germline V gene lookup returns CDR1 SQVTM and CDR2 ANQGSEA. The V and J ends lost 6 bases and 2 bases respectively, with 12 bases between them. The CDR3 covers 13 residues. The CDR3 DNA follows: TGCAGCGTGGGACAAGGGTTCACAGATACGCAGTATTTT. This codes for CSVGQGFTDTQYF.

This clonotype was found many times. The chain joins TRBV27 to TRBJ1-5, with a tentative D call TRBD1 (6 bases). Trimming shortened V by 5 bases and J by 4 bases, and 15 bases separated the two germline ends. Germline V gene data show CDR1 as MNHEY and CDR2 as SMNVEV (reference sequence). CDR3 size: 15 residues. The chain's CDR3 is CASSQSRRGNQPQHF. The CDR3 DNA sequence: TGTGCCAGCAGTCAAAGCCGCAGGGGTAATCAGCCCCAGCATTTT.

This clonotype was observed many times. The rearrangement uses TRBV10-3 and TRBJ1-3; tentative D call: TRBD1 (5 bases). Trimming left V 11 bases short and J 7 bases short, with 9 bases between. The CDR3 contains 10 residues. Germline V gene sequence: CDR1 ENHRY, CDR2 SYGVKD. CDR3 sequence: CADGTNTIYF. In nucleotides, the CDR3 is TGTGCCGACGGGACGAACACCATATATTTT.

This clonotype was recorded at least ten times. CDR3 sequence: CAISGQGEEKLFF. The DNA of the CDR3 is TGTGCCATCAGCGGACAGGGAGAGGAAAAACTGTTTTTT. The chain employs TRBV10-3 and TRBJ1-4; 8 bases line up with TRBD1. The germline CDR1 and CDR2 sequences are ENHRY and SYGVKD. The CDR3 extends over 13 amino acids. V was pared by 6 bases and J by 8 bases, with 5 bases of the junction left unmatched.

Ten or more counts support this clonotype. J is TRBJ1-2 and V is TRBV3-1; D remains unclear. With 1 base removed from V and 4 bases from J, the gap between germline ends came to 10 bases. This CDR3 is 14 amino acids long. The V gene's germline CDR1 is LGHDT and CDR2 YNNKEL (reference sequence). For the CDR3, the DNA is TGTGCCAGCAGCCAAGCTACGAAGATCTATGGCTACACCTTC. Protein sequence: CASSQATKIYGYTF.